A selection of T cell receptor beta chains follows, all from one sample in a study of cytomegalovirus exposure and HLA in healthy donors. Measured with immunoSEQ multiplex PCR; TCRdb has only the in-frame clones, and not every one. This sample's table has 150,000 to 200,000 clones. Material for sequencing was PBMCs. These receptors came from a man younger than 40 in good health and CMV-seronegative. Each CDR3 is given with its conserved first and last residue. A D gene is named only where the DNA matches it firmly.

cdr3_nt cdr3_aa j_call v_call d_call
TGTGCCAGCAGTAACGCCCCAGGGGTGAACACTGAAGCTTTCTTT CASSNAPGVNTEAFF TRBJ1-1 TRBV6-5 -
TGCGCCAGCAGCCAAGATCTGCGGGTGAACACCGGGGAGCTGTTTTTT CASSQDLRVNTGELFF TRBJ2-2 TRBV4-3 -
TGTGCCAGCAGCCTGTATGCGGAGGGAGCTTTCTTT CASSLYAEGAFF TRBJ1-1 TRBV7-9 -
TGTGCCAGCAGTCTGACAGGGGGCGGTCAGCCCCAGCATTTT CASSLTGGGQPQHF TRBJ1-5 TRBV6-1 TRBD1
TGTGCCAGCAGCGGACAGTCCGCCTATGGCTACACCTTC CASSGQSAYGYTF TRBJ1-2 TRBV2 -
TGCGCCAGCAGTGTTGGCGGGGGGTCCAATGAGCAGTTCTTC CASSVGGGSNEQFF TRBJ2-1 TRBV10-1 TRBD2
TGTGCCAGCAGCCAGCAAGGGGCATCTGGAAACACCATATATTTT CASSQQGASGNTIYF TRBJ1-3 TRBV7-2 -
TGTGCCAGCAGCGTAGGGGAAACTAGCGTAGGGGAGACCCAGTACTTC CASSVGETSVGETQYF TRBJ2-5 TRBV9 TRBD2
TGTGCTAGTTTGACTAGCGGCACAGATACGCAGTATTTT CASLTSGTDTQYF TRBJ2-3 TRBV12-5 TRBD2
TGCGCCAGCACACCGGGACAGGGGAGAAACACCATATATTTT CASTPGQGRNTIYF TRBJ1-3 TRBV4-1 TRBD1
TGTGCCAGCAGTGATGCTAGCGGGAGAGGAAGGGATGAGCAGTTCTTC CASSDASGRGRDEQFF TRBJ2-1 TRBV6-4 TRBD2
TGTGCCAGCTCACCCGCGCAGGGGGCCGGAAACGAGCAGTACTTC CASSPAQGAGNEQYF TRBJ2-7 TRBV18 TRBD1
TGCGCCAGCAGTGAGGGCGGCTCCTACGAGCAGTACTTC CASSEGGSYEQYF TRBJ2-7 TRBV10-1 -
TGTGCCAGTAGTCCCACCTATTACAGGGAAGGTAACTATGGCTACACCTTC CASSPTYYREGNYGYTF TRBJ1-2 TRBV19 -
TGTGCCAGCAGCGGGAGGGGAAGCGGGAGTACAGATACGCAGTATTTT CASSGRGSGSTDTQYF TRBJ2-3 TRBV5-4 TRBD2
TGTGCCATGGGGGGGCGGGACAGGGCGTACAATGAGCAGTTCTTC CAMGGRDRAYNEQFF TRBJ2-1 TRBV6-1 TRBD1
TGCGCCAGCAGCCAAGAGGGACAGTCCTACGAGCAGTACTTC CASSQEGQSYEQYF TRBJ2-7 TRBV4-1 TRBD1
TGTGCCAGCAGCCGACAGCCGCTGAACACTGAAGCTTTCTTT CASSRQPLNTEAFF TRBJ1-1 TRBV11-3 -
TGTGCCAGCAGCTTCGGACAGGCGAGGACGCAGTATTTT CASSFGQARTQYF TRBJ2-3 TRBV11-3 TRBD1
TGTGCCAGCAGTGAATACCCGTTTTCGGGCTACACCTTC CASSEYPFSGYTF TRBJ1-2 TRBV25-1 -
TGTGCCAGCAGTTTACCACAGGGAGACTCACCCCTCCACTTT CASSLPQGDSPLHF TRBJ1-6 TRBV28 -
TGTGCCTGGAGTGTATCAGGGGGCGGCGGAAAACTGTTTTTT CAWSVSGGGGKLFF TRBJ1-4 TRBV30 TRBD1